The 8 T cell receptor beta chains in this list originate from one sample, sequenced in a study of T-cell reconstitution after alpha-beta-depleted transplantation in children. Library preparation (for TCRbeta) was performed with unique molecular identifiers. TCRdb fed the PCR reads into MiXCR, producing one record per CDR3 protein. The profile covers some 300,000 distinct CDR3 sequences, with around 10% appearing a single time and around 2.5% taken by the ten largest. Source: PBMCs from the stem cell graft donor, taken from the stem cell graft. The receptor set was obtained from a human donor who donated a stem cell graft to a child with acute lymphoblastic leukemia.

The gene calls are TRBV27 and TRBJ2-7; a possible D gene is TRBD2 (6 bases). The V and J ends lost 4 bases and 6 bases respectively, with 16 bases between them. This CDR3 has 14 amino acids. Germline V gene sequence: CDR1 MNHEY, CDR2 SMNVEV (reference sequence). The CDR3 DNA reads as TGTGCCAGCAGTTCCCTGGGACTCCAGGCCGAGCAGTACTTC. Protein sequence: CASSSLGLQAEQYF.

This chain uses TRBV12-3 or TRBV12-4 with TRBJ2-4; D remains ambiguous. This CDR3 region has 15 residues. V lost 3 bases and J 0 bases, leaving 9 bases between the germline ends. The CDR3 DNA reads as TGTGCCAGCAGTTTCGTATCGGTAGCCAAAAACATTCAGTACTTC. This encodes CASSFVSVAKNIQYF.

In nucleotides, the CDR3 is TGTGCCAGCTCACCCCCTCTGGGACAGGGGAGCTATGGCTACACCTTC. It is translated as CASSPPLGQGSYGYTF. The chain has TRBV18 and TRBJ1-2; TRBD1 matches 10 bases. The germline gives CDR1 KGHSH, CDR2 LQKENI. J lost 4 bases, V lost 3 bases, and 8 bases had no gene match. The CDR3 consists of 16 residues.

The chain joins TRBV29-1 to TRBJ2-5, with 7 bases fitting TRBD2. The CDR3 runs 13 residues. CDR1 SQVTM and CDR2 ANQGSEA come from the germline V gene. With 0 bases clipped from V and 4 bases from J, the junction kept 2 bases outside the gene matches. CDR3 residues: CSVEELAGETQYF. DNA for the CDR3: TGCAGCGTTGAAGAATTAGCGGGAGAGACCCAGTACTTC.

This clonotype was counted only a few times. V gene TRBV5-6 combines with J gene TRBJ2-5; TRBD2 matches 11 bases. The trim removed 0 bases at V and 5 bases at J, leaving 3 bases unmatched. Germline values: CDR1 SGHDT, CDR2 YYEEEE. This CDR3 is built from 15 residues. The CDR3, as DNA: TGTGCCAGCAGCTTGGGGGGGACTAGCGGCGAGACCCAGTACTTC. It yields the protein CASSLGGTSGETQYF.

About this clonotype itself: Compared with germline, one end of the junction differs, possibly owing to a read error. The chain combines TRBV9 with TRBJ2-1; a possible D gene is TRBD2 (6 bases). The germline V gene has CDR1 SGDLS and CDR2 YYNGEE. This CDR3 contains 14 residues. The CDR3 region has the DNA TGTGCCAGCAGCGATGGGACTCCTCGGAGTGAGCAGTCCTTC. It yields the protein CASSDGTPRSEQSF.

The chain joins TRBV18 to TRBJ2-1; 14 positions agree with TRBD2. Germline trimming cut 0 bases from V and 9 bases from J; bases unmatched to any gene: 4. The CDR3 is 16 residues long. Germline values: CDR1 KGHSH, CDR2 LQKENI. The chain's CDR3 is CASSPPGTSGRGEQFF. CDR3 bases: TGTGCCAGCTCACCACCCGGGACTAGCGGGAGAGGTGAGCAGTTCTTC.

This clonotype was detected only a few times. The chain joins TRBV7-2 to TRBJ2-1; 10 bases align to TRBD2. The CDR3 contains 16 residues. Germline V lookup: CDR1 SGHTA, CDR2 FQGNSA. The junction had 7 bases not matched to a gene; V was cut back by 5 bases and J by 3 bases. The chain's CDR3 is CASSPPAGGIYNEQFF. The CDR3 DNA reads as TGTGCCAGCAGCCCCCCAGCGGGAGGGATCTACAATGAGCAGTTCTTC.